The clone carrying this T cell receptor (beta chain) appeared a single time. These data originate in a study of blood T cell repertoires in COVID-19. Overall study: Samples taken during acute and convalescent COVID-19 were collected in the United States, Italy and Spain.

Original processing notes: The authors estimated nucleated cell counts from reference gene primer amplification. Method: immunoSEQ multiplex PCR; TCRdb's copy keeps in-frame clones and lacks some. V and J calls plus clone size are reproduced from that table; the DNA served to infer D and trimming. The table lists around 250,000 clones, approximately 81% of them singletons. Germline assignment: CDR1 GTSNPN and CDR2 SVGIG (reference sequence). The ends were cut back, 2 bases at V and 4 bases at J, with 7 bases in the middle. The CDR3 is 12 residues long. Input material: PBMCs or T cells enriched from blood (not recorded which). V is TRBV30 and J is TRBJ2-3; D remains ambiguous. The source is a woman in her fifties or sixties who had been exposed to COVID-19. The CDR3 DNA reads TGTGCCTGGAGTAGTAGAGCAGATACGCAGTATTTT. Protein product: CAWSSRADTQYF.